A selection of T cell receptor beta chains follows, all from one sample in a study of OX40 agonist ivuxolimab in advanced cancers. TCRdb keeps only in-frame clones here, not all; method: immunoSEQ multiplex PCR. The sample records roughly 15,000 clones, roughly 78% being singletons. This specimen consisted of CD4+ or CD8+ T cells sorted from blood, obtained in a trial of the OX40 agonist ivuxolimab. These receptors came from an adult with an advanced solid tumor such as melanoma, head and neck, liver or kidney cancer. Both conserved end residues are part of each CDR3. D genes are given only for firm matches. Size tells how often a clone was seen (once, few, many) or the class of an expanded clone, and some rows leave it out.

V	D	J	size	CDR3	DNA
TRBV14	NA	TRBJ2-3	NA	CASSPGVGTDTQYF	TGTGCCAGCAGTCCCGGGGTGGGGACAGATACGCAGTATTTT
TRBV5-6	TRBD2	TRBJ2-1	NA	CASSFGLAVDNEQFF	TGTGCCAGCAGTTTTGGACTAGCCGTGGACAATGAGCAGTTCTTC
TRBV28	NA	TRBJ1-6	medium-sized	CASNVGAGAISLNSPLHF	TGTGCCAGCAATGTGGGTGCCGGGGCCATCTCTTTAAATTCACCCCTCCACTTT
TRBV30	TRBD1	TRBJ2-1	NA	CAWSVGTGGMDEQFF	TGTGCCTGGAGTGTGGGGACAGGGGGTATGGATGAGCAGTTCTTC
TRBV7-8	TRBD1	TRBJ1-6	NA	CASSPGTGVFNSPLHF	TGTGCCAGCAGCCCCGGGACAGGGGTTTTTAATTCACCCCTCCACTTT
TRBV7-3	NA	TRBJ2-3	once	CASSLRRAGSTTDTQYF	TGTGCCAGCAGCTTAAGGCGGGCGGGTTCGACCACAGATACGCAGTATTTT
TRBV11-2	TRBD1	TRBJ1-1	NA	CASSNRQGLNTEAFF	TGTGCCAGCAGCAACAGACAGGGCCTGAACACTGAAGCTTTCTTT
TRBV4-1	NA	TRBJ1-5	NA	CASSQDLGMAAQHF	TGCGCCAGCAGCCAAGATTTAGGGATGGCGGCCCAGCATTTT
TRBV27	NA	TRBJ2-3	NA	CASSITADPSTDTQYF	TGTGCCAGCAGTATAACGGCCGATCCCAGCACAGATACGCAGTATTTT
TRBV18	TRBD2	TRBJ2-7	NA	CASSPPVEVAGGPGTYEQYF	TGTGCCAGCTCACCCCCAGTCGAGGTAGCGGGAGGGCCTGGAACCTACGAGCAGTACTTC
TRBV27	NA	TRBJ1-1	NA	CASRGHSGPSTEAFF	TGTGCCAGCAGGGGGCATTCGGGGCCTAGCACTGAAGCTTTCTTT
TRBV15	NA	TRBJ2-3	NA	CATSRDRIDTQYF	TGTGCCACCAGCAGAGATAGGATAGATACGCAGTATTTT
TRBV2	TRBD2	TRBJ2-3	NA	CASSGRAETDTQYF	TGTGCCAGCAGCGGGAGGGCCGAGACAGATACGCAGTATTTT
TRBV2	NA	TRBJ1-1	NA	CASETGIMNTEAFF	TGTGCCAGTGAAACAGGGATAATGAACACTGAAGCTTTCTTT